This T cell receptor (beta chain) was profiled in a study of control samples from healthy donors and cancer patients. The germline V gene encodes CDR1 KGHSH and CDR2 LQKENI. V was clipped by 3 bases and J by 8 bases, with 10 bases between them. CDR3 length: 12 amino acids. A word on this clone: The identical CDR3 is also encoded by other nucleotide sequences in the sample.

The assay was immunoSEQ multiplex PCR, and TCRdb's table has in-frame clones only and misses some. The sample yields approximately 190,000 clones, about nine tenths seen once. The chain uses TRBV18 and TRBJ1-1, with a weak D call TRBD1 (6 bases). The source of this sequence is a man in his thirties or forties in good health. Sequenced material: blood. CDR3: CASSPDRTEAFF. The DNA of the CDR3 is TGTGCCAGCTCACCGGACAGAACCGAAGCTTTCTTT.